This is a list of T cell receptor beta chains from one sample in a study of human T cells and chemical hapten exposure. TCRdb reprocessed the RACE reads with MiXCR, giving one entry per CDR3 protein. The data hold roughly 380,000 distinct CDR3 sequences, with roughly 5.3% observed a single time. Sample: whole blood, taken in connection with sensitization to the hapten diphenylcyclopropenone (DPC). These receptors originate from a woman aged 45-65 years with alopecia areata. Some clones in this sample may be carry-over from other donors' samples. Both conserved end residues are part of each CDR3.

CDR3aa: CSASLPDSYEQYF
v_gene: TRBV20-1
j_gene: TRBJ2-7

CDR3aa: CASSKLSGAGANVLTF
v_gene: TRBV6-1
j_gene: TRBJ2-6

CDR3aa: CASETGGYGYTF
v_gene: TRBV9
j_gene: TRBJ1-2

CDR3aa: CASSLAMSGQHSGNTIYF
v_gene: TRBV7-9
j_gene: TRBJ1-3

CDR3aa: CASSPGQGLVDGYTF
v_gene: TRBV4-2
j_gene: TRBJ1-2

CDR3aa: CASTLNRQGQTGANVLTF
v_gene: TRBV5-6
j_gene: TRBJ2-6

CDR3aa: CASALQRDTEAFF
v_gene: TRBV5-4
j_gene: TRBJ1-1

CDR3aa: CSVGDSWNTEAFF
v_gene: TRBV29-1
j_gene: TRBJ1-1

CDR3aa: CASSLGGSYNSPLHF
v_gene: TRBV5-6
j_gene: TRBJ1-6

CDR3aa: CSVTGETQYF
v_gene: TRBV29-1
j_gene: TRBJ2-5

CDR3aa: CATTLAGAGNEQFF
v_gene: TRBV6-2/TRBV6-3
j_gene: TRBJ2-1

CDR3aa: CASRTQIILAGGGPSTDTQYF
v_gene: TRBV6-1
j_gene: TRBJ2-3

CDR3aa: CASSDGSRPDTQYF
v_gene: TRBV6-2/TRBV6-3
j_gene: TRBJ2-3

CDR3aa: CASSQEGTSGGMNEQFF
v_gene: TRBV4-1
j_gene: TRBJ2-1

CDR3aa: CASSQDDGRPHGYTF
v_gene: TRBV3-1
j_gene: TRBJ1-2

CDR3aa: CSVERPASGEQYF
v_gene: TRBV29-1
j_gene: TRBJ2-7